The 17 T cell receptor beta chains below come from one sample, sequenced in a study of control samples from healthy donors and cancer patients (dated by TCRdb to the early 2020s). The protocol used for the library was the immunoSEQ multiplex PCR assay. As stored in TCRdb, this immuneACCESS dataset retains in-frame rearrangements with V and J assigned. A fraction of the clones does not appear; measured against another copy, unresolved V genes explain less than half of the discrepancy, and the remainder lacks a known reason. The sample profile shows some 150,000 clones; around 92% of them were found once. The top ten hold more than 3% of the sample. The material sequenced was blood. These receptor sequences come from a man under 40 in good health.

In DNA, the CDR3 is TGTGCCAGCAGCGTCGGGGCAGTTAACACTGAAGCTTTCTTT. This encodes CASSVGAVNTEAFF. The chain links TRBV28 to TRBJ1-1; perhaps TRBD1 as D (5 bases). The V end was cut by 6 bases, the J end by 2 bases, with 13 bases between. The CDR3 totals 14 residues. Looked up from germline, CDR1 is MDHEN and CDR2 is SYDVKM.

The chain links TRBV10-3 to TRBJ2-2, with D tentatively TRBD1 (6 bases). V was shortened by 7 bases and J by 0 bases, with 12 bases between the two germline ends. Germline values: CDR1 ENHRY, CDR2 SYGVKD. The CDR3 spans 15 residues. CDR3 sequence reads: CAIKGGNANTGELFF. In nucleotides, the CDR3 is TGTGCCATCAAAGGGGGTAACGCGAACACCGGGGAGCTGTTTTTT.

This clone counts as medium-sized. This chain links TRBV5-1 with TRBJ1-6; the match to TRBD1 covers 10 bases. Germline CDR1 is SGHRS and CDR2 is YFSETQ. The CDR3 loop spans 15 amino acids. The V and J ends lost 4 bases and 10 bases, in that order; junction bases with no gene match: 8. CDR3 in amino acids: CASSVTGTGESPLHF. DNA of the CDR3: TGCGCCAGCAGCGTAACCGGGACAGGGGAATCACCCCTCCACTTT. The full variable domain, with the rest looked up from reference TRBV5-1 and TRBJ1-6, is KAGVTQTPRYLIKTRGQQVTLSCSPISGHRSVSWYQQTPGQGLQFLFEYFSETQRNKGNFPGRFSGRQFSNSRSEMNVSTLELGDSALYLCASSVTGTGESPLHFGNGTRLTVT.

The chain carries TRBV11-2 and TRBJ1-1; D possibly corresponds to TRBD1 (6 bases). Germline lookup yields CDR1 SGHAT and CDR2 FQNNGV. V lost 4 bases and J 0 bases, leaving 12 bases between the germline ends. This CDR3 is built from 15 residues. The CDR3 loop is CASSSYRVMNTEAFF. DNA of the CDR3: TGTGCCAGCAGCTCGTACAGGGTAATGAACACTGAAGCTTTCTTT. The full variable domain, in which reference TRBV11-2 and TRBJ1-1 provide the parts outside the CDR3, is EAGVAQSPRYKIIEKRQSVAFWCNPISGHATLYWYQQILGQGPKLLIQFQNNGVVDDSQLPKDRFSAERLKGVDSTLKIQPAKLEDSAVYLCASSSYRVMNTEAFFGQGTRLTVV.

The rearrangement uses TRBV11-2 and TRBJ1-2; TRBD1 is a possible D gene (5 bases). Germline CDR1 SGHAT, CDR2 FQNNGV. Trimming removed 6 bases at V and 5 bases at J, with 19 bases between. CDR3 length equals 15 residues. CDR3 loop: CASSPSFGGRYGYTF. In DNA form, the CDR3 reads TGTGCCAGCAGTCCTTCTTTCGGGGGGAGGTATGGCTACACCTTC.

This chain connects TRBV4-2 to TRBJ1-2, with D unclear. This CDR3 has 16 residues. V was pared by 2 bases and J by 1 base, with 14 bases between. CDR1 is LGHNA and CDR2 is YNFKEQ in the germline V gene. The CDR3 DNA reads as TGTGCCAGCAGCCAAACGCGGGAAAGAGATAACTATGGCTACACCTTC. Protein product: CASSQTRERDNYGYTF.

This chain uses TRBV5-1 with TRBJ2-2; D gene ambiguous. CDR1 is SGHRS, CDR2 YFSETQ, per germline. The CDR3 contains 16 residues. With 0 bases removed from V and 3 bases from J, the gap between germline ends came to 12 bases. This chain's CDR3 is CASSLASAGHTGELFF. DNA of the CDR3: TGCGCCAGCAGCTTGGCATCGGCCGGTCACACCGGGGAGCTGTTTTTT.

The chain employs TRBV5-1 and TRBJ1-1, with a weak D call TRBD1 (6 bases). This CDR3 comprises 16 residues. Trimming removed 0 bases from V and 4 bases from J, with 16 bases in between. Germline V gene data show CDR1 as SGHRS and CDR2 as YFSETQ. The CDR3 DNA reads TGCGCCAGCAGCTTGGGGATAACCCAGGGGACCACTGAAGCTTTCTTT. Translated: CASSLGITQGTTEAFF.

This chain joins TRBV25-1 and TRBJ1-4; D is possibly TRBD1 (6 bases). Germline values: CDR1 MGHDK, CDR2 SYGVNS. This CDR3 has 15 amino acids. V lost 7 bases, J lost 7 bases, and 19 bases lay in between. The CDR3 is CASTPSGGRGEKLFF. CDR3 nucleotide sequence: TGTGCCAGCACCCCAAGCGGGGGCCGGGGTGAAAAACTGTTTTTT.

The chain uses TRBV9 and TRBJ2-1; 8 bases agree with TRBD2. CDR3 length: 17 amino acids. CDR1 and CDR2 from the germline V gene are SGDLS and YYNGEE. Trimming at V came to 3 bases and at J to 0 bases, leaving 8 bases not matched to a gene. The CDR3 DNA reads TGTGCCAGCAGCGACCTTAGCGGGGCGAGCTCCTACAATGAGCAGTTCTTC. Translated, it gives CASSDLSGASSYNEQFF.

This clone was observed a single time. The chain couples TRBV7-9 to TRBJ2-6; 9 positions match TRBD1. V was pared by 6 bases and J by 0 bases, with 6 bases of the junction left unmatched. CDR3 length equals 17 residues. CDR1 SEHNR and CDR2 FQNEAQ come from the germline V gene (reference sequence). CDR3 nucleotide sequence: TGTGCCAGCAGTGCCGGGACAGGGACCTCTGGGGCCAACGTCCTGACTTTC. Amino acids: CASSAGTGTSGANVLTF.

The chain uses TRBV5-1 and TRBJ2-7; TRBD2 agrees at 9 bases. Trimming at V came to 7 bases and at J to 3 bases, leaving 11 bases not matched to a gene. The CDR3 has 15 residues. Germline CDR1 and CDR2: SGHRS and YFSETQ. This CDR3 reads CASSEGSGGFYEQYF. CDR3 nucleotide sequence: TGCGCCAGCTCGGAGGGTAGCGGGGGTTTCTACGAGCAGTACTTC.

CDR3 sequence (DNA): TGTGCTAGCAGCCCCAGGGGGCAGGTACGGCAGTACTTC. Translating it yields CASSPRGQVRQYF. The chain recombines TRBV12-5 with TRBJ2-7; 8 bases match TRBD1. V lost 9 bases to trimming and J lost 9 bases; unmatched junction nucleotides: 13. Germline V gene sequence: CDR1 LGHNT, CDR2 FRNRAP. The CDR3 loop spans 13 amino acids.

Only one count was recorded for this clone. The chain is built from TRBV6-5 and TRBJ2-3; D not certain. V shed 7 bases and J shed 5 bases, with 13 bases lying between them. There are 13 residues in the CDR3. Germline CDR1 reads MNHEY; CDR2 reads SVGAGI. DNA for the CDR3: TGTGCCAGCACCACTCAACACGGAGATACGCAGTATTTT. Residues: CASTTQHGDTQYF.

The CDR3 sequence: CASKLAGANYGYTF. CDR3 nucleotides: TGTGCCAGCAAACTTGCAGGGGCAAACTATGGCTACACCTTC. The chain recombines TRBV6-5 with TRBJ1-2; possible D gene TRBD1, 6 bases. This CDR3 has 14 amino acids. Trimming removed 7 bases at V and 2 bases at J, with 14 bases between. CDR1 is MNHEY, CDR2 SVGAGI, per germline.

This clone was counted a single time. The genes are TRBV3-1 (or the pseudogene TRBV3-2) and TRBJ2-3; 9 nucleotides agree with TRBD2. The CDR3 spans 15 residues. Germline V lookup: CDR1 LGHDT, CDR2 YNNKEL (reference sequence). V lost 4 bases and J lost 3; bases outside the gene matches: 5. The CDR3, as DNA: TGTGCCAGCAGCCCCCAAACTAGCGGGACAGATACGCAGTATTTT. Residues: CASSPQTSGTDTQYF.

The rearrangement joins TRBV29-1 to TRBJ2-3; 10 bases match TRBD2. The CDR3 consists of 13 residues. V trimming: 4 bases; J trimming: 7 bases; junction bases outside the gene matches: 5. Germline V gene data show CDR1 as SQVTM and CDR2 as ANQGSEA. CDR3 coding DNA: TGCAGCGTTGTTAGCGGGGGGACAAATACGCAGTATTTT. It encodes CSVVSGGTNTQYF.